The T cell receptor (beta chain) under discussion was sequenced for a study of molecular identifiers for immune sequencing clone quantification. Note on this clonotype: This may arise from a read error, as a much more abundant clone is one base away.

The CDR3 spans 19 residues. The trim removed 3 bases at V and 2 bases at J, leaving 13 bases unmatched. Germline-derived CDR1 and CDR2 are SNHLY and FYNNEI. TCRdb recomputed calls from the PCR reads with MiXCR, one row per CDR3 protein. This table has about 36,000 distinct CDR3 sequences, approximately 18% appearing once. Material for sequencing was naive CD8+ T cells from blood, with Jurkat cell RNA spiked in. Specified subset: FACS-sorted CD8+CD4-CCR7+CD45RA+ naive T cells. The receptor's source is a human donor in good health. Some libraries in this study had Jurkat cell RNA spiked in. This rearrangement joins TRBV2 to TRBJ2-7; 13 bases match TRBD2. CDR3 coding DNA: TGTGCCAGCAGTGACCTGACCTGGACTAGCGGGAGCCGACCCTACGAGCAGTACTTC. Translated, it gives CASSDLTWTSGSRPYEQYF. The entire variable domain, with the rest obtained from reference TRBV2 and TRBJ2-7, is as follows: EPEVTQTPSHQVTQMGQEVILRCVPISNHLYFYWYRQILGQKVEFLVSFYNNEISEKSEIFDDQFSVERPDGSNFTLKIRSTKLEDSAMYFCASSDLTWTSGSRPYEQYFGPGTRLTVT.